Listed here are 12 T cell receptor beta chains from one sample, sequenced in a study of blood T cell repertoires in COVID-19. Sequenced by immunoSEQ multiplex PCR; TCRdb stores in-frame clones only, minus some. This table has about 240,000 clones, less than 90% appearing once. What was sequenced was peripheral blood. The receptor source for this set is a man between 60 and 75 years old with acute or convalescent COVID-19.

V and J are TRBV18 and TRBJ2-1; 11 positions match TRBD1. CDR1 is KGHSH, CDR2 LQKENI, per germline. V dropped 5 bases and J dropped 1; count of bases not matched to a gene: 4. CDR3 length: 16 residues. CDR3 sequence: CASSTRDRGSYNEQFF. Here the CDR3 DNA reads TGTGCCAGCTCAACTCGGGACAGGGGGTCCTACAATGAGCAGTTCTTC. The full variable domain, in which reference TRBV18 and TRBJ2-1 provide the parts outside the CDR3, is NAGVMQNPRHLVRRRGQEARLRCSPMKGHSHVYWYRQLPEEGLKFMVYLQKENIIDESGMPKERFSAEFPKEGPSILRIQQVVRGDSAAYFCASSTRDRGSYNEQFFGPGTRLTVL.

CDR3 sequence (DNA): TGCGCCAGCAGCCACTTAGCGGGAGGGCTCACAGATACGCAGTATTTT. Translating gives CASSHLAGGLTDTQYF. The V gene is TRBV4-1, the J gene TRBJ2-3, with 11 bases fitting TRBD2. The V and J ends lost 3 bases and 2 bases, in that order; junction bases with no gene match: 4. There are 16 residues in the CDR3. Germline CDR1 is MGHRA and CDR2 is YSYEKL.

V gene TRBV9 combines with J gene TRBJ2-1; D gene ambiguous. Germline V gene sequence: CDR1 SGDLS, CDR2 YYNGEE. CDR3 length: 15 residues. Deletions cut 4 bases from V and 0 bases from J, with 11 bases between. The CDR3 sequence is CASSYLGDSYNEQFF. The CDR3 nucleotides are TGTGCCAGCAGCTACCTAGGAGACTCCTACAATGAGCAGTTCTTC.

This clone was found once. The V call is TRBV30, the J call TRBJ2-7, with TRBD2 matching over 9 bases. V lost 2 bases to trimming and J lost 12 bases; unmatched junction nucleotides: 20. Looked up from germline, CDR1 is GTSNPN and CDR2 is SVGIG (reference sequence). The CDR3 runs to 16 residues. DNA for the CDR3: TGTGCCTGGAGTCCCCGCCCCGTAGTTAGCGGGAGAATCCCGTACTTC. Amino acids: CAWSPRPVVSGRIPYF. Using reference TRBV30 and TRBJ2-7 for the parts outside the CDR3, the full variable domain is SQTIHQWPATLVQPVGSPLSLECTVEGTSNPNLYWYRQAAGRGLQLLFYSVGIGQISSEVPQNLSASRPQDRQFILSSKKLLLSDSGFYLCAWSPRPVVSGRIPYFGPGTRLTVT.

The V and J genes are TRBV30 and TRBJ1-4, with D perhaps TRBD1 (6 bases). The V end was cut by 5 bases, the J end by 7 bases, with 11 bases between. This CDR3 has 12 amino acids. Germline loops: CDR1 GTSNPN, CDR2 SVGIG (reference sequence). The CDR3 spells CAWDRTGEKLFF. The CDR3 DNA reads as TGTGCCTGGGACAGGACGGGTGAAAAACTGTTTTTT.

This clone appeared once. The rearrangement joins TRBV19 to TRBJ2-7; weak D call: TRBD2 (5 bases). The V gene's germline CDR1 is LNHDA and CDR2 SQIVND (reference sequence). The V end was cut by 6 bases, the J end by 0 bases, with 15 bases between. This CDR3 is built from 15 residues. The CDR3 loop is CASSPQDSYSYEQYF. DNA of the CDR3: TGTGCCAGTAGCCCTCAGGACTCTTACTCCTACGAGCAGTACTTC.

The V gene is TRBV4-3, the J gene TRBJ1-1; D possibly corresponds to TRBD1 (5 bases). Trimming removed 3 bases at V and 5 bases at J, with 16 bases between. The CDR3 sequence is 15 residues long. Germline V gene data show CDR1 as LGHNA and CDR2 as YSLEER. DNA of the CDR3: TGCGCCAGCAGCCATTCGAGGAGTAGGGGAACTGAAGCTTTCTTT. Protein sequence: CASSHSRSRGTEAFF.

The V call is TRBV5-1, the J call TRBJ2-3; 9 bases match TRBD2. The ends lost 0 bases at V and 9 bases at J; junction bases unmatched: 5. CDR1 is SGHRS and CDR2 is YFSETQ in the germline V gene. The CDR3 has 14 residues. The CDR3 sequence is CASSLVVAGETQYF. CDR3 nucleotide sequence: TGCGCCAGCAGCTTGGTGGTAGCGGGAGAAACGCAGTATTTT.

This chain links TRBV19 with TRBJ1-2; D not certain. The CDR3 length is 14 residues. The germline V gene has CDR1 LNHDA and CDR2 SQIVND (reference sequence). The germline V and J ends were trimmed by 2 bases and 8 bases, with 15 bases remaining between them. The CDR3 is CASSIRGGMGGYTF. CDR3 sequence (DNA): TGTGCCAGTAGTATACGAGGAGGAATGGGAGGCTACACCTTC.

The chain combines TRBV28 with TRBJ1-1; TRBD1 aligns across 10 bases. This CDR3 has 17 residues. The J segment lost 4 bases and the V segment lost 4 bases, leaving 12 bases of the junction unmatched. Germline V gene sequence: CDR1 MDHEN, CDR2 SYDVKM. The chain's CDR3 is CASSSLIRDRGTTEAFF. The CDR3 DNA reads TGTGCCAGCAGTTCTTTGATCCGGGACAGGGGAACCACTGAAGCTTTCTTT.

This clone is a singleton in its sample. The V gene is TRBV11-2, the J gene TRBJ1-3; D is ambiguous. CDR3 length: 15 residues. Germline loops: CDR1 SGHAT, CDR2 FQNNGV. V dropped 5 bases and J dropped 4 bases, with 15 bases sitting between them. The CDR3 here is CASSPRDKSGNTIYF. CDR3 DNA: TGTGCCAGCAGCCCCCGAGACAAATCCGGAAACACCATATATTTT.

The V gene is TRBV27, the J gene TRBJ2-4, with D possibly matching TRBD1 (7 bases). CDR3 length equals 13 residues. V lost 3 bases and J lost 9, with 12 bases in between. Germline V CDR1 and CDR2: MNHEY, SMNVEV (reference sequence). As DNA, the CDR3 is TGTGCCAGCAGTTTTGGAGGGGGCATCATTCAGTACTTC. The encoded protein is CASSFGGGIIQYF.